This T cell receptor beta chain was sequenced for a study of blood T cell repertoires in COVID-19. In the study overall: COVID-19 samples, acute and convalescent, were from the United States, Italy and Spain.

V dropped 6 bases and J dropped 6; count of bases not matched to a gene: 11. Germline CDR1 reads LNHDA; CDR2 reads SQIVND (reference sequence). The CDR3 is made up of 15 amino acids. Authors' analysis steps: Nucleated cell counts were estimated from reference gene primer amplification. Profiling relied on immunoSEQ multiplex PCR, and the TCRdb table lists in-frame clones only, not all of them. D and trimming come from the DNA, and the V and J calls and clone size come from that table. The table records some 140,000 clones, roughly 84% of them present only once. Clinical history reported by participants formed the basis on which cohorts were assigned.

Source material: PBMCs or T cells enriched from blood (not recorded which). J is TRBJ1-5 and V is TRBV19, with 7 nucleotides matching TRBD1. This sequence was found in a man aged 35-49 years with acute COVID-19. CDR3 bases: TGTGCCAGTAGCGCAGGGGAAGGGGGCTTTCAGCCCCAGCATTTT. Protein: CASSAGEGGFQPQHF.